These 15 T cell receptor beta chains originate from one sample sequenced in a study of shared clonotypes between healthy human individuals. CD45RO-negative CD8 cells positively selected for CCR7 made up the naive population, which excluded terminally differentiated effector memory CD45RA+ cells. The repertoire was sequenced with immunoSEQ multiplex PCR; TCRdb's copy has only in-frame clones and lacks some. The repertoire consists of hundreds of thousands of clones, with nearly 98% occurring once and the leading ten covering 0.25% to 0.35%. The sample taken for sequencing was naive CD8+ T cells sorted from blood. The receptors shown here come from a man aged 30 to 45 in good health.

The chain combines TRBV19 with TRBJ1-2, with 10 bases lining up with TRBD1. Germline V CDR1 and CDR2: LNHDA, SQIVND (reference sequence). The trim removed 7 bases at V and 4 bases at J, leaving 12 bases unmatched. This CDR3 is built from 16 residues. In nucleotides, the CDR3 is TGTGCCAGTACTCTCAACCGGGACAGGGGAGTCTATGGCTACACCTTC. Translated: CASTLNRDRGVYGYTF. The full variable domain, with the rest looked up from reference TRBV19 and TRBJ1-2, is DGGITQSPKYLFRKEGQNVTLSCEQNLNHDAMYWYRQDPGQGLRLIYYSQIVNDFQKGDIAEGYSVSREKKESFPLTVTSAQKNPTAFYLCASTLNRDRGVYGYTFGSGTRLTVV.

The chain combines TRBV6-5 with TRBJ2-2; D perhaps matches TRBD2 (5 bases). From germline, CDR1 is MNHEY and CDR2 SVGAGI. V lost 10 bases and J 0 bases, leaving 12 bases between the germline ends. The CDR3 is 14 amino acids. The CDR3 nucleotides are TGTGCCACTCAAGCGGAAACGAACACCGGGGAGCTGTTTTTT. It is translated as CATQAETNTGELFF.

Turning to this clone: Other DNA sequences in the sample encode the same CDR3. This chain connects TRBV6-5 to TRBJ2-5, with 8 bases that match TRBD2. The CDR3 has 12 residues. CDR1 and CDR2 from the germline V gene are MNHEY and SVGAGI. The CDR3 is CASSPGGETQYF. The CDR3 coding sequence is TGTGCGAGCTCCCCGGGGGGGGAGACCCAGTACTTC.

The rearrangement links TRBV6-5 to TRBJ2-7; TRBD1 matches 8 bases. The V segment lost 6 bases and the J segment 9 bases; nucleotides outside the gene matches: 16. This CDR3 spans 15 amino acids. The germline V gene has CDR1 MNHEY and CDR2 SVGAGI. CDR3 sequence (DNA): TGTGCCAGCAGGCTGGGAACAGGGGGTAATTTCTTGCAGTACTTC. Amino acid sequence: CASRLGTGGNFLQYF.

The chain combines TRBV27 with TRBJ2-7; the D is unclear. Trimming took off 1 base at V and 2 bases at J, with 9 bases between the two ends. The CDR3 has 14 amino acids. CDR1 is MNHEY, CDR2 SMNVEV, per germline (reference sequence). Here the CDR3 reads CASSLLSKTYEQYF. The CDR3 nucleotides read TGTGCCAGCAGTTTATTGTCTAAAACCTACGAGCAGTACTTC.

The count of this clone is one. The V and J genes are TRBV28 and TRBJ2-7; D is undetermined. The CDR3 covers 11 residues. The V and J ends lost 3 bases and 4 bases respectively, with 4 bases between them. The germline V gene has CDR1 MDHEN and CDR2 SYDVKM. The CDR3 DNA sequence: TGTGCCAGCAGTTTCATATACGAGCAGTACTTC. Translated: CASSFIYEQYF.

The chain carries TRBV7-9 and TRBJ1-5; D gene ambiguous. V lost 2 bases, J lost 9 bases, and 8 bases lay in between. This CDR3 spans 12 amino acids. In germline, CDR1 is SEHNR, CDR2 FQNEAQ (reference sequence). In DNA, the CDR3 is TGTGCCAGCAGCTTATATCCCCGGCCCCAGCATTTT. Its protein is CASSLYPRPQHF.

Regarding this clone: Within the sample, other DNA sequences also encode this same CDR3. This chain uses TRBV28 with TRBJ2-7; D gene unclear. Germline V gene data show CDR1 as MDHEN and CDR2 as SYDVKM. This CDR3 contains 11 residues. V was clipped by 2 bases and J by 3 bases, with 2 bases between them. The CDR3: CASSLGYEQYF. As DNA, the CDR3 is TGTGCCAGCAGTTTAGGCTACGAGCAGTACTTC. Using reference TRBV28 and TRBJ2-7 for the parts outside the CDR3, the full variable domain is DVKVTQSSRYLVKRTGEKVFLECVQDMDHENMFWYRQDPGLGLRLIYFSYDVKMKEKGDIPEGYSVSREKKERFSLILESASTNQTSMYLCASSLGYEQYFGPGTRLTVT.

The chain recombines TRBV18 with TRBJ1-1, with D hard to call. This CDR3 has 15 residues. CDR1 and CDR2 from the germline V gene are KGHSH and LQKENI. Trimming pared 3 bases from V and 1 base from J, leaving 12 bases between. In nucleotides, the CDR3 is TGTGCCAGCTCACCGACTGGGCAGAAGAACACTGAAGCTTTCTTT. It is translated as CASSPTGQKNTEAFF.

CDR3 nucleotides: TGCAGCGTAAGAGACAGCTATGGCTACACCTTC. Translated: CSVRDSYGYTF. V is TRBV29-1 and J is TRBJ1-2; possibly TRBD1 for D (5 bases). This CDR3 region has 11 residues. CDR1 is SQVTM, CDR2 ANQGSEA, per germline. Between the trimmed V and J ends, which lost 6 bases and 4 bases, there was a span of 9 bases.

The rearrangement joins TRBV7-3 to TRBJ2-1, with TRBD2 matching 13 bases. The length of the CDR3 is 15 residues. CDR1 and CDR2 from the germline V gene are SGHTA and FQGTGA. V was clipped by 5 bases and J by 8 bases; unmatched bases: 6. In nucleotides, the CDR3 is TGTGCCAGCAGCCGTACTAGCGGGAGGGCCGATGAGCAGTTCTTC. Translated, it gives CASSRTSGRADEQFF.

The chain combines TRBV10-2 with TRBJ2-2; D not certain. CDR1 and CDR2 from the germline V gene are WSHSY and SAAADI. The CDR3 extends over 13 amino acids. Trimming removed 7 bases at V and 0 bases at J, with 6 bases between. The CDR3 spells CASKAANTGELFF. The CDR3 DNA is TGCGCCAGCAAGGCAGCGAACACCGGGGAGCTGTTTTTT.

The chain links TRBV4-1 to TRBJ1-4; D possibly corresponds to TRBD1 (5 bases). This CDR3 has 15 residues. The V gene's germline CDR1 is MGHRA and CDR2 YSYEKL. V lost 1 base and J 4 bases, leaving 10 bases between the germline ends. The chain's CDR3 is CASSQVPGFNEKLFF. The CDR3 DNA is TGCGCCAGCAGCCAAGTCCCAGGGTTTAATGAAAAACTGTTTTTT.

V usage is TRBV5-1 and J usage is TRBJ2-6, with D perhaps matching TRBD1 (5 bases). The germline V gene has CDR1 SGHRS and CDR2 YFSETQ. The CDR3 totals 15 residues. The V end lost 6 bases, the J end lost 1 base, and 11 bases lay between the germline ends. The CDR3 protein is CASTPGASGANVLTF. The CDR3 DNA reads as TGCGCCAGCACCCCTGGGGCGTCTGGGGCCAACGTCCTGACTTTC.

V usage is TRBV7-8 and J usage is TRBJ2-1, with D unresolved. In germline, CDR1 is SGHVS, CDR2 FQNEAQ. This CDR3 is built from 13 residues. The ends were cut back, 4 bases at V and 0 bases at J, with 4 bases in the middle. The CDR3 DNA sequence: TGTGCCAGCAGCTATCTCTCCTACAATGAGCAGTTCTTC. Translation: CASSYLSYNEQFF.